One and the same sample provided the 3 T cell receptor beta chains below, sequenced in a study of CD8 T cells in ankylosing spondylitis (dated by TCRdb to the late 2010s). What the work shows at the level of the full study, not this receptor alone: Blood from ankylosing spondylitis patients appeared to be characterized by a TCR beta motif made up of under 10 highly homologous amino acid variants.

Library preparation was by 5' RACE. Sequencing relied on an Illumina HiSeq 2500. Starting from the raw public reads, TCRdb applied fastp trimming at Q25, assembled clones with MiXCR and retained in-frame beta chains. All rows with the same CDR3 protein become a single entry with the most common DNA and genes. Recorded for this sample are 750,000 to 850,000 distinct CDR3 sequences; 12% of them occurred a single time. In total, the top ten clones hold 0.45% to 0.6% of the sample. Which antigens these TCRs recognize remains unknown. Sequencing was done on a sample of blood, either unsorted or a sorted T cell fraction (not recorded which). These receptors all stem from a male donor with ankylosing spondylitis.

The chain carries TRBV6-4 and TRBJ2-1; a possible D gene is TRBD2 (6 bases). V shed 6 bases and J shed 4 bases, with 16 bases lying between them. Germline V lookup: CDR1 MRHNA, CDR2 SNTAGT. This CDR3 is 15 amino acids long. The CDR3 loop is CASSSGGIGYNEQFF. The CDR3 bases are TGTGCCAGCAGCTCCGGGGGAATTGGGTACAATGAGCAGTTCTTC.

V gene TRBV29-1 combines with J gene TRBJ1-1; D remains unclear. Germline CDR1 and CDR2: SQVTM and ANQGSEA. The CDR3 contains 12 residues. V shed 4 bases and J shed 6 bases, with 12 bases lying between them. The CDR3 DNA sequence: TGCAGCGTTGTGGGATCGACGGCTGAAGCTTTCTTT. Translation: CSVVGSTAEAFF.

This clonotype has more than one count but fewer than ten. This chain uses TRBV29-1 with TRBJ2-1; 10 bases map to TRBD2. This CDR3 spans 16 amino acids. Germline V gene data show CDR1 as SQVTM and CDR2 as ANQGSEA. J was trimmed by 6 bases and V by 6 bases; bases with no gene match: 14. The DNA for the CDR3 is TGCAGCGTGGGCTACCTCCTAGCGGGGGATCCCAATGAGCAGTTCTTC. Translating it yields CSVGYLLAGDPNEQFF.